This T cell receptor beta chain was found in a study of blood T cells in healthy people across ages. Regarding the study as a whole: Naive T cell percentage showed a strong correlation with TCR beta diversity. Roughly linear age-related decline in beta diversity appeared, significant by age approximately 43.

Unmatched junction bases numbered 5, after V lost 2 bases and J lost 7 bases. The CDR3 runs 16 residues. Germline V lookup: CDR1 SNHLY, CDR2 FYNNEI. Comment on this clonotype: The antigen is undetermined.

A sample-barcoded 5' primer and a J-beta primer mix were used in a second PCR of roughly 7 to 11 cycles. TCRdb fed the 5' RACE reads into MiXCR, producing one record per CDR3 protein. In the table there are 1.2 million to 1.5 million distinct CDR3 sequences, around 59% of which are singletons. The chain couples TRBV2 to TRBJ2-1, with 13 bases lining up with TRBD2. This receptor was identified in a man aged 18 to 29 in good health. Sequenced input: blood. CDR3 sequence: CASSERLAGGVNEQFF. The CDR3 bases are TGTGCCAGCAGTGAAAGACTAGCGGGGGGCGTTAATGAGCAGTTCTTC. The full variable domain, rest sourced from reference TRBV2 and TRBJ2-1, is EPEVTQTPSHQVTQMGQEVILRCVPISNHLYFYWYRQILGQKVEFLVSFYNNEISEKSEIFDDQFSVERPDGSNFTLKIRSTKLEDSAMYFCASSERLAGGVNEQFFGPGTRLTVL.